This T cell receptor beta chain stems from a study of T cell responses to AZD1222 COVID-19 vaccine. Study-wide findings and caveats: A reported finding is that nearly half of spike-specific TCRs target unmutated variant regions. Clonal diversity may have been underestimated, and the donors were mostly white British, with more females than males.

Worth noting for this clone: Its antigen is not known.

TCRdb keeps only in-frame clones here, not all; method: immunoSEQ multiplex PCR. The repertoire holds fewer than 200,000 clones, about 89% seen once, with about 1.5% in the top ten. The germline gives CDR1 SGHAT, CDR2 FQNNGV. The CDR3 loop spans 16 amino acids. V dropped 4 bases and J dropped 1; count of bases not matched to a gene: 9. The chain joins TRBV11-2 to TRBJ1-1, with 7 bases that match TRBD1. This receptor was taken from an adult in good health. Sequencing was performed on peripheral blood, taken on day 0 of AZD1222 vaccination. CDR3 in DNA: TGTGCCAGCAGCTCCTCCCAGGGGGGGGCGAACACTGAAGCTTTCTTT. Its protein product is CASSSSQGGANTEAFF.